This record looks at one T cell receptor (beta chain) sequence and its context. This CDR3 spans 15 amino acids. Germline loops: CDR1 SGHDN, CDR2 FVKESK. V dropped 4 bases and J dropped 5; count of bases not matched to a gene: 5. This record belongs to a study of blood T cell repertoires in COVID-19. Looking at the study overall: From T cells, B-cell-depleted T cells, or PBMCs came the material, which was cDNA or gDNA.

The protocol was immunoSEQ multiplex PCR, while the TCRdb copy is restricted to in-frame clones and leaves out a portion. In the table there are under 250,000 clones, just under 85% of which are singletons. Sequencing input: peripheral blood. The TCR originated in a man older than 75 with acute or convalescent COVID-19. The V gene is TRBV14, the J gene TRBJ1-6; 7 bases agree with TRBD1. The CDR3 here is CASSLQTGHNSPLHF. CDR3 DNA: TGTGCCAGCAGCCTGCAGACAGGGCATAATTCACCCCTCCACTTT. The entire variable domain, with the rest obtained from reference TRBV14 and TRBJ1-6, is as follows: EAGVTQFPSHSVIEKGQTVTLRCDPISGHDNLYWYRRVMGKEIKFLLHFVKESKQDESGMPNNRFLAERTGGTYSTLKVQPAELEDSGVYFCASSLQTGHNSPLHFGNGTRLTVT.